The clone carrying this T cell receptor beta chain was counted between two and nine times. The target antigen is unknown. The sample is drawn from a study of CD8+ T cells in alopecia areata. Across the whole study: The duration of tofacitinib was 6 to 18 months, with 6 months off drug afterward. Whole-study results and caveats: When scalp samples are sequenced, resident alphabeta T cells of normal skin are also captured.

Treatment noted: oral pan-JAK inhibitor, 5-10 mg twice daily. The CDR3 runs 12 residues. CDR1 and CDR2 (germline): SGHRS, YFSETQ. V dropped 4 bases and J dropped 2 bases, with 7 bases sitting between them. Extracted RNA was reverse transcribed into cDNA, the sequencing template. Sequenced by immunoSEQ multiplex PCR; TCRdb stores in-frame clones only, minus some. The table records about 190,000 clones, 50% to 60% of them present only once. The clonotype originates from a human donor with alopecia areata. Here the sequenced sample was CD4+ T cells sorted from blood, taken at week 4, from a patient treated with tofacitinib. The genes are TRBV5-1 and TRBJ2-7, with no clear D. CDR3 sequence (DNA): TGCGCCAGCAGCGCCACTACCTACGAGCAGTACTTC. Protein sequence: CASSATTYEQYF.